This T cell receptor (beta chain) comes out of a study of OX40 agonist ivuxolimab in advanced cancers. Details on this clone: An end of the junction differs from the germline gene, which may be a read error.

Repertoires were generated with immunoSEQ multiplex PCR, while TCRdb's copy carries only in-frame clones and drops some. The data show 65,000 to 85,000 clones, with around nine tenths seen just once and 6.5% to 8.5% held by the top ten. This receptor was taken from an adult with an advanced solid tumor such as melanoma, head and neck, liver or kidney cancer. The sequencing used CD4+ or CD8+ T cells sorted from blood, collected in a trial of the OX40 agonist ivuxolimab.

The CDR3 protein is CASSLFLEANTGELFF. DNA for the CDR3: TGTGCTAGCAGCCTCTTTTTGGAGGCGAACACCGGGGAGCTGTTTTTT. The V and J genes are TRBV7-7 and TRBJ2-2; possibly TRBD2 for D (5 bases). The CDR3 sequence is 16 residues long. From germline, CDR1 is SSHAT and CDR2 FNYEAQ (reference sequence).